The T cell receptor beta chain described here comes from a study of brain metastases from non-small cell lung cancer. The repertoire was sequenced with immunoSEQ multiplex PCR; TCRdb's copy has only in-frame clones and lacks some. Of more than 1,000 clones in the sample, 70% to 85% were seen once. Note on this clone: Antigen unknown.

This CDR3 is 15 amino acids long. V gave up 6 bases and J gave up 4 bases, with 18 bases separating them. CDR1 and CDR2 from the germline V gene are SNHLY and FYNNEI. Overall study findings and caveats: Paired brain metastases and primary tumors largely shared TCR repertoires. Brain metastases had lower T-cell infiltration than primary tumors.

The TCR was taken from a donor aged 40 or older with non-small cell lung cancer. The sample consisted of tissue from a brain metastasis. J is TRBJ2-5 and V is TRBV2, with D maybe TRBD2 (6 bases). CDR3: CASSPGSSGLETQYF. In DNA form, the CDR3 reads TGTGCCAGCAGCCCCGGTAGTAGCGGACTAGAGACCCAGTACTTC. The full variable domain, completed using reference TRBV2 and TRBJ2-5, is EPEVTQTPSHQVTQMGQEVILRCVPISNHLYFYWYRQILGQKVEFLVSFYNNEISEKSEIFDDQFSVERPDGSNFTLKIRSTKLEDSAMYFCASSPGSSGLETQYFGPGTRLLVL.